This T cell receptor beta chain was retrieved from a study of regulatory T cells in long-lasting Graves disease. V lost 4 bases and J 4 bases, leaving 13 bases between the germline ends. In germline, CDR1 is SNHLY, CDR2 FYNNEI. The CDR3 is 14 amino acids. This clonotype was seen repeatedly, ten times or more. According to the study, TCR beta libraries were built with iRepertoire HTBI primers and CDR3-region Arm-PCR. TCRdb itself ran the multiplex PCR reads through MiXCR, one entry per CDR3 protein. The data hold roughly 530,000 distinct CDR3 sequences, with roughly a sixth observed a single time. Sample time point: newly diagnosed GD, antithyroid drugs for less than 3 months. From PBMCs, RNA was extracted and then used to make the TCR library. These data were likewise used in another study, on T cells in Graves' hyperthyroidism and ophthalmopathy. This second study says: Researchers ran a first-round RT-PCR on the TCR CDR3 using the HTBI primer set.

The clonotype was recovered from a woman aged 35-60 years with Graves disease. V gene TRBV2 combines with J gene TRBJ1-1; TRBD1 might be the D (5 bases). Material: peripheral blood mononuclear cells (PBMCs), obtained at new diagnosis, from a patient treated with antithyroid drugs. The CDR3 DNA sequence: TGTGCCAGCAGTGTAGAGGGGCGAGGCACTGAAGCTTTCTTT. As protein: CASSVEGRGTEAFF.